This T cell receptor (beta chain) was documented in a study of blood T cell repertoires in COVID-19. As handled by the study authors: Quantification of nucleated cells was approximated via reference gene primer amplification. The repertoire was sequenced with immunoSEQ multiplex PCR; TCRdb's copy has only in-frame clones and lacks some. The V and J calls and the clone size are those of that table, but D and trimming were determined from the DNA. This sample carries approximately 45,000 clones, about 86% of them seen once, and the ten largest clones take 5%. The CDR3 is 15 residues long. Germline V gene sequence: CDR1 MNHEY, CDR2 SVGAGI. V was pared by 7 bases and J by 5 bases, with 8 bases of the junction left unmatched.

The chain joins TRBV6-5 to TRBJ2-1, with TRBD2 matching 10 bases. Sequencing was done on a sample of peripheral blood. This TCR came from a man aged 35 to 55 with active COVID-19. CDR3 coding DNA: TGTGCCAGCATTTCGACTAGCGGGCCACACAATGAGCAGTTCTTC. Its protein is CASISTSGPHNEQFF.